This TCR beta chain was identified in a study of blood T cell repertoires in COVID-19. Study-wide background: PBMCs, B-cell-depleted T cells, or T cells were the source of the cDNA or gDNA that made up the material.

As handled by the study authors: Reference gene primer amplification yielded estimated nucleated cell counts. Clones were read by immunoSEQ multiplex PCR, and TCRdb kept only the in-frame ones, dropping some. V, J and clone size derive from that table, while D and trimming were established from the DNA sequence. The profile covers more than 65,000 clones, with 79% appearing a single time and approximately 6.8% taken by the ten largest. With V trimmed by 0 bases and J by 0 bases, 7 bases remained unmatched. There are 17 residues in the CDR3. Per germline, CDR1 LGHNA and CDR2 YNFKEQ. The V call is TRBV4-2, the J call TRBJ2-7; TRBD2 matches 8 bases. The receptor's source is a woman in her sixties or seventies with acute or convalescent COVID-19. Sequences were obtained from peripheral blood. CDR3 amino acids: CASSQDAAGDPSYEQYF. CDR3 sequence (DNA): TGTGCCAGCAGCCAAGATGCAGCGGGGGACCCCTCCTACGAGCAGTACTTC.